The present TCR beta chain was sequenced within a study of cytomegalovirus exposure and HLA in healthy donors. PCR used 60 Vbeta primers and 13 Jbeta primers. The repertoire was sequenced with immunoSEQ multiplex PCR; TCRdb's copy has only in-frame clones and lacks some. Among about 160,000 clones listed, 70% to 80% were seen once. This CDR3 comprises 15 residues. V gave up 3 bases and J gave up 3 bases, with 12 bases separating them. The germline V gene encodes CDR1 SGHDT and CDR2 YYEEEE. The source of this sequence is a middle-aged man in good health and CMV-seronegative. The chain carries TRBV5-6 and TRBJ2-2, with TRBD2 as a possible D gene (7 bases). Sample: PBMCs. CDR3 nucleotide sequence: TGTGCCAGCAGCTGGACGGGGGGCGACACCGGGGAGCTGTTTTTT. It specifies CASSWTGGDTGELFF.